This TCR beta chain is from a study of CXCR3-negative and CXCR3-positive naive CD8 T cells (dated by TCRdb to between 2018 and 2020). In terms of the full investigation: Roughly 130 million TRB reads were obtained in total, roughly 1.5 +/- 0.3 million reads per library. Diversity and physicochemical repertoire analyses were performed on approximately 10 donors pooled from two independent experiments. TRBV-TRBJ cluster analysis included naive subsets from 5 or 6 donors and memory cells from 3 donors. Here is what the overall study found, with its caveats: Compared with CXCR3-negative naive cells, CXCR3-positive naive cells had TRB CDR3s with higher hydrophobicity (lower Kidera factor 4), lower energy, and higher strength and volume indices. Because surface CD5, which has been linked to self-reactivity in mice, was comparable between naive subsets, TCR interaction strength was also inferred from TRB CDR3 physicochemical properties. TRBV-TRBJ usage was similar between naive CXCR3-negative and CXCR3-positive cells from the same donor, while memory cells showed distinct patterns. Repertoire diversity was comparably high in both naive subsets but much lower in memory CD8+ T cells. Because CXCR3 expression was partially decreased after cryopreservation, freshly isolated PBMCs were used for most assays.

For every CD8+ T cell subset, 250,000 to 300,000 cells were flow-sorted straight into RLT lysis buffer, and each subset was sorted in triplicate. To exclude memory contaminants, naive CD8+ T cells were stringently defined as CD45RO-CCR7+CD27+CD95-. Peripheral blood mononuclear cells were isolated from buffy coats using standard density gradient centrifugation. A FACSAria III was used to flow-sort naive CD8+ T cells into CXCR3-negative and CXCR3-positive populations. Total RNA was extracted from sorted cells using an RNeasy Mini Kit. Instrument used: NextSeq 550. The Human TCR Profiling Kit (MiLaboratory) was used to prepare UMI-labeled 5' RACE TRB cDNA libraries. cDNA synthesis used the entire amount of extracted RNA, and PCR amplification then used the entire amount of cDNA produced. Libraries were prepared in parallel with an identical number of PCR cycles. The original methods were these. With a requirement of at least two reads per UMI, MIGEC and MiXCR extracted about 53,000 +/- 9,400 unique UMI-labeled TRB cDNA molecules per library. On average, each library contained roughly 40,000 +/- 10,000 functional in-frame TRB CDR3 nucleotide clonotypes without stop codons. After downsampling to 5000 UMI-labeled TRB molecules per sample, diversity metrics such as normalized Shannon-Wiener and Chao1 were calculated in VDJtools. VDJtools was used to calculate clonotype-size-weighted physicochemical properties of the central five CDR3 residues, namely interaction energy, strength, volume and Kidera factor 4. TCRdb reprocessed the reads and lists each CDR3 protein sequence as a single entry, with no DNA. For this entry, the V and J calls and clone size follow TCRdb and not the study's own pipeline. This specimen's table enumerates about 5,500 distinct CDR3 sequences. The top ten clones comprise 2% of the sample.

Including cysteine and phenylalanine, the CDR3 has 12 amino acids. No DNA sequence is on record. Sequences PRHDT (CDR1) and FYEKMQ (CDR2) are obtained from the germline V gene (reference sequence). Frequency alone marks this clonotype as large (0.1 to 1%); no count is stored. No antigen is known for it. This TCR derives from a human donor in good health. Some clones in this sample may be carry-over from other donors' samples. The material sequenced was naive CXCR3+ CD8+ T cells from blood. The cell subset or site tag for this specimen amounts to: CD45RO-CCR7+CD27+CD95- naive CD8+ T cells expressing CXCR3 (TNR3+). The V gene is TRBV13 and the J gene is TRBJ1-6. The CDR3 corresponds to CASSSAASPLHF. Extended through the reference TRBV13 and TRBJ1-6 proteins, this CDR3 yields the full variable domain: AAGVIQSPRHLIKEKRETATLKCYPIPRHDTVYWYQQGPGQDPQFLISFYEKMQSDKGSIPDRFSAQQFSDYHSELNMSSLELGDSALYFCASSSAASPLHFGNGTRLTVT.